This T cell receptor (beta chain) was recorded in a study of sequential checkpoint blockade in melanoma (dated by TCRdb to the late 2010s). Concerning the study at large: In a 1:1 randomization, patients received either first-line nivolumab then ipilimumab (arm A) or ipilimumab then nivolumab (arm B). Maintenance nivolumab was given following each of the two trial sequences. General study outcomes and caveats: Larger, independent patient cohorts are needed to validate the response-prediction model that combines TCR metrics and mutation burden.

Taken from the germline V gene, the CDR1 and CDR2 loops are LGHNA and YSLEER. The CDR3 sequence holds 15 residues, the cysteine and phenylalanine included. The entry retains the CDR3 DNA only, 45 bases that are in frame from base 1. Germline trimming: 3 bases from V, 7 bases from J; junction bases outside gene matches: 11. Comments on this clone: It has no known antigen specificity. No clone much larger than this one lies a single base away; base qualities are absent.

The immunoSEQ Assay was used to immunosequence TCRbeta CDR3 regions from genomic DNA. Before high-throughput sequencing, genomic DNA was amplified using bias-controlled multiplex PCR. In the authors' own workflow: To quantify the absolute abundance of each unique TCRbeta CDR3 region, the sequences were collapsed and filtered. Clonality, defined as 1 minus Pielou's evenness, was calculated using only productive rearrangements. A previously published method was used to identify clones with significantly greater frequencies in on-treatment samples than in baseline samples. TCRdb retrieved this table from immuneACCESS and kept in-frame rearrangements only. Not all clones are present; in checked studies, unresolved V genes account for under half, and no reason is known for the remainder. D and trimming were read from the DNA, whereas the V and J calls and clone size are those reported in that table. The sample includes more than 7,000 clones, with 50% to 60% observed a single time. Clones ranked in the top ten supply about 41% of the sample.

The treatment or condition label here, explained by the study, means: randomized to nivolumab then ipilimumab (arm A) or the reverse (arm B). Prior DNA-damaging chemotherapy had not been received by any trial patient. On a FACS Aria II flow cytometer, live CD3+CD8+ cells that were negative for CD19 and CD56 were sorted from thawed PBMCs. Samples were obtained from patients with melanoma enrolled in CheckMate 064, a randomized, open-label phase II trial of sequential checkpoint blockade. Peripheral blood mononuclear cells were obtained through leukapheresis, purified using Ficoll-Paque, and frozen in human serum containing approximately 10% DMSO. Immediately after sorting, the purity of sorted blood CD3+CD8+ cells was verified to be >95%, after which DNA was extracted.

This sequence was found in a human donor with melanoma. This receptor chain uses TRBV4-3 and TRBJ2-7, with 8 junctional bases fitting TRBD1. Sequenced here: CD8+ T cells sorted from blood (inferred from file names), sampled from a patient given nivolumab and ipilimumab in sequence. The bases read TGCGCCAGCAGCCACGGACAGGGAGGCCCCGGGGAGCAGTACTTC. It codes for CASSHGQGGPGEQYF.